This entry describes one T cell receptor beta chain. The target antigen is unknown. V lost 7 bases to trimming and J lost 2 bases; unmatched junction nucleotides: 14. Germline CDR1 reads SGHTA; CDR2 reads FQGNSA. The CDR3 is 17 residues long. TCRdb fed the 5' RACE reads into MiXCR, producing one record per CDR3 protein. The sample has approximately 600,000 distinct CDR3 sequences, 9.6% seen once; the top ten hold roughly 3.2%. These data are taken from a study of identical twins. Overall study results and limits: Twin pairs' shared out-of-frame alpha sequences were enriched in low generation probability. Models underestimated how often monozygotic twins shared out-of-frame TCR alpha. Abundant beta clonotypes from cord blood had fewer insertions, unlike memory repertoires, which showed none.

These data are also associated with another study on yellow fever vaccine responses in identical twins.

What was sequenced was PBMCs. V is TRBV7-2 and J is TRBJ2-7, with 10 bases fitting TRBD2. The receptor's source is a woman aged 18-29 years in good health. The CDR3 reads CASKDSAGGPSTYEQYF. As DNA, the CDR3 is TGTGCCAGCAAAGACTCAGCGGGGGGGCCCTCCACCTACGAGCAGTACTTC.